The rows below give T cell receptor beta chains drawn from one sample of a study of shared clonotypes between healthy human individuals. Produced via immunoSEQ multiplex PCR; TCRdb's table is partial and in-frame only. The table shows some 2.1 million clones, with about 95% occurring only once. What was sequenced was naive CD8+ T cells sorted from blood. These receptors all stem from a man between 18 and 29 years old in good health. CDR3s leave out the opening cysteine and the closing phenylalanine or tryptophan. Size is stated for part of the rows, as once, few or many counts, or as a class when the clone is expanded.

v_call	j_call	clone_size	cdr3_aa
TRBV7-9	TRBJ2-7	.	ASSLTYGGMAYEQY
TRBV6-5	TRBJ2-5	.	ASRTTGAEQY
TRBV13	TRBJ2-3	.	ASSSSSGGAFSTDTQY
TRBV5-6	TRBJ2-7	.	ASSQDWSSYEQY
TRBV9	TRBJ2-4	.	ASSSGDSKNIQY
TRBV4-1	TRBJ1-2	.	ASSPLGPGDPYGYT
TRBV11-2	TRBJ2-5	once	ASSAGTNYQETQY
TRBV6-5	TRBJ2-1	.	ASSYSSINEQF
TRBV9	TRBJ2-3	once	ASSPAPGGEHYRGGDTQY
TRBV5-4	TRBJ2-5	.	ASSLGPGSGQQTQY
TRBV2	TRBJ2-3	.	ASSEALLGVWTQY
TRBV9	TRBJ2-3	.	ASSDDAYTDTQY
TRBV9	TRBJ2-3	.	ASSLYAADTQY
TRBV7-3	TRBJ2-1	.	ASSLTGVDEQF
TRBV7-9	TRBJ2-5	.	ASRIGLGQGQETQY
TRBV9	TRBJ1-5	.	ASSVAGGWPQH
TRBV5-8	TRBJ1-5	.	ASSLVQGGWQPQH
TRBV15	TRBJ2-2	.	ATSRDPRLAENTGELF
TRBV6-5	TRBJ2-3	once	ASSYSSLAPDTQY
TRBV29-1	TRBJ1-1	.	SVEDLGRGPEAF
TRBV7-6	TRBJ2-7	.	ASSAIPGPVSYEQY
TRBV4-1	TRBJ2-1	.	ASSPWASGYNEQF
TRBV5-6	TRBJ2-2	.	ASSLGTHNTGELF
TRBV30	TRBJ2-2	.	AWDGLGEELF
TRBV7-8	TRBJ2-5	.	ASSLSRETQY
TRBV10-3	TRBJ2-5	.	AISDFGAETQY
TRBV5-1	TRBJ2-3	.	ASSMTSQLTDTQY
TRBV7-2	TRBJ2-1	.	ASSWGTSVTNEQF
TRBV10-2	TRBJ2-4	.	ASSDGTGGDIQY
TRBV18	TRBJ2-2	.	ASWNTGELF
TRBV11-2	TRBJ2-7	.	ASSIGPSYEQY
TRBV6-1	TRBJ1-4	.	ASRTLDLTGQKLF
TRBV4-1	TRBJ1-5	.	ASSQDDTGFQPQH
TRBV7-2	TRBJ2-1	.	ASSLFSYNEQF
TRBV6-1	TRBJ2-7	once	ASSGDNNYEQY
TRBV7-9	TRBJ2-2	.	ASSPPTSGRAYTGELF
TRBV2	TRBJ2-1	once	ASSESSGAYNEQF
TRBV18	TRBJ1-2	.	ASSYLSDGYT
TRBV6-5	TRBJ2-5	.	ASSYSGGAQETQY
TRBV10-1	TRBJ2-7	.	ASSESLGGEQY
TRBV7-9	TRBJ2-7	.	ASSVGGPYEQY
TRBV5-6	TRBJ2-7	.	ASAGSAWERPYEQY
TRBV13	TRBJ1-1	.	ASSLDGTASRRTEAF
TRBV4-3	TRBJ2-5	.	ASSHRTSGETQY